The 15 T cell receptor beta chains reported below all come from one sample, sequenced in a study of blood T cells in healthy people across ages. Combining a sample-barcoded 5' primer with a J-beta primer mix, a second PCR ran for roughly 7 to 12 cycles. A single record per CDR3 protein comes from TCRdb applying MiXCR to the 5' RACE reads. This sample has 800,000 to 1,300,000 distinct CDR3 sequences; about 25% occur once, and the top ten carry about 0.8%. This sample was also put to use in a study of T cells of mothers and their children.

Material for sequencing was blood. The receptors were sampled from a girl aged 2-10 years in good health.

The rearrangement uses TRBV27 and TRBJ2-5; D gene unclear. The V and J ends lost 3 bases and 0 bases respectively, with 5 bases between them. CDR3 length: 13 residues. Germline CDR1 MNHEY, CDR2 SMNVEV (reference sequence). This chain's CDR3 is CASSFMNQETQYF. The CDR3, as DNA: TGTGCCAGCAGTTTCATGAACCAAGAGACCCAGTACTTC.

The rearrangement uses TRBV3-1 and TRBJ2-7, with unresolved D. The CDR3 covers 12 residues. With 4 bases removed from V and 4 bases from J, the gap between germline ends came to 8 bases. In germline, CDR1 is LGHDT, CDR2 YNNKEL (reference sequence). The CDR3 nucleotides read TGTGCCAGCAGCCCACGGATTTACGAGCAGTACTTC. This translates into CASSPRIYEQYF.

This clonotype was recorded once. The chain is built from TRBV6-2 or TRBV6-3 and TRBJ1-2; unclear D gene. V was cut by 7 bases and J by 6 bases, with 21 bases left in between. The germline V gene encodes CDR1 MNHEY and CDR2 SVGEGT. The CDR3 is made up of 15 amino acids. The CDR3 DNA follows: TGTGCCAGCACCGACACGGAATCCTTCTCTGATGGCTACACCTTC. Amino acid sequence: CASTDTESFSDGYTF.

This clonotype appeared a single time. The V call is TRBV20-1, the J call TRBJ2-1; TRBD2 might be the D (5 bases). Germline V lookup: CDR1 DFQATT, CDR2 SNEGSKA (reference sequence). V gave up 5 bases and J gave up 7 bases, with 21 bases separating them. This CDR3 is built from 15 residues. CDR3 in DNA: TGCAGTGCTCATAGCGTGAGGGATTTGGGGAATGAGCAGTTCTTC. This codes for CSAHSVRDLGNEQFF.

This chain uses TRBV6-1 with TRBJ1-5; weak D call: TRBD1 (5 bases). CDR1 and CDR2 from the germline V gene are MNHNS and SASEGT. The CDR3 spans 13 residues. Trimming stripped 2 bases from V and 7 bases from J, with 9 bases between. CDR3 DNA sequence: TGTGCCAGCAGTGAATCAGGGAACCAGCCCCAGCATTTT. Amino acid sequence: CASSESGNQPQHF.

In its sample, this clonotype was seen a few times. J is TRBJ2-7 and V is TRBV7-8; D unresolved. Germline CDR1 is SGHVS and CDR2 is FQNEAQ. CDR3 length equals 14 residues. The ends were cut back, 5 bases at V and 0 bases at J, with 11 bases in the middle. The DNA of the CDR3 is TGTGCCAGCAGCCCAGTGTCGAGCTCCTACGAGCAGTACTTC. Its protein product is CASSPVSSSYEQYF.

The V call is TRBV20-1, the J call TRBJ2-1; D is possibly TRBD2 (6 bases). Matching the DNA end better, TRBJ2-7 makes the J call doubtful. The CDR3 extends over 13 amino acids. Germline CDR1 is DFQATT and CDR2 is SNEGSKA (reference sequence). The CDR3 loop is CSAPGGPTYEQYF. CDR3 DNA: TGCAGTGCCCCCGGGGGACCTACCTACGAGCAGTACTTC.

The rearrangement joins TRBV9 to TRBJ2-7; no clear D. CDR1 is SGDLS, CDR2 YYNGEE, per germline. CDR3 length: 14 residues. Trimming shortened V by 0 bases and J by 2 bases, and 9 bases separated the two germline ends. This CDR3 is CASSVVSGPYEQYF. The DNA of the CDR3 is TGTGCCAGCAGCGTAGTTTCCGGTCCCTACGAGCAGTACTTC.

The V and J genes are TRBV5-5 and TRBJ2-5; possibly TRBD2 for D (5 bases). The CDR3 spans 14 residues. V lost 4 bases and J lost 3, with 13 bases in between. Germline CDR1 SGHKS, CDR2 YYEKEE (reference sequence). This CDR3 reads CASSPIGLEETQYF. The CDR3 nucleotides are TGTGCCAGCAGCCCGATCGGACTGGAAGAGACCCAGTACTTC.

This clonotype has more than one count but fewer than ten. The chain uses TRBV12-3 or TRBV12-4 and TRBJ2-5; D perhaps matches TRBD1 (6 bases). CDR3 length equals 15 residues. Trimming shortened V by 5 bases and J by 1 base, and 14 bases separated the two germline ends. CDR3 region: CASSPKYRAQETQYF. The DNA for the CDR3 is TGTGCCAGCAGTCCAAAATACAGGGCCCAAGAGACCCAGTACTTC.

This sequence joins TRBV5-1 and TRBJ2-1, with 8 nucleotides matching TRBD1. The germline gives CDR1 SGHRS, CDR2 YFSETQ. This CDR3 has 14 amino acids. With V trimmed by 5 bases and J by 4 bases, 5 bases remained unmatched. The CDR3 DNA is TGCGCCAGCAGATCGGACAGGGCATACAATGAGCAGTTCTTC. It encodes CASRSDRAYNEQFF.

The chain uses TRBV7-9 and TRBJ2-5; D is undetermined. The CDR3 sequence is 16 residues long. Per germline, CDR1 SEHNR and CDR2 FQNEAQ (reference sequence). V lost 3 bases to trimming and J lost 5 bases, with 19 bases between them. The CDR3 sequence is CASSFGIGPDRETQYF. In DNA form, the CDR3 reads TGTGCCAGCAGCTTTGGGATCGGCCCCGACCGGGAGACCCAGTACTTC.

This chain links TRBV29-1 with TRBJ2-5, with 7 bases lining up with TRBD1. Germline V CDR1 and CDR2: SQVTM, ANQGSEA. The CDR3 contains 18 residues. The J segment lost 3 bases and the V segment lost 2 bases, leaving 18 bases of the junction unmatched. Here the CDR3 reads CSVEHHTTGWMEKETQYF. DNA for the CDR3: TGCAGCGTTGAACACCATACGACAGGGTGGATGGAAAAAGAGACCCAGTACTTC.

The V gene is TRBV11-1, the J gene TRBJ1-1, with no clear D. The CDR3 runs to 20 residues. Germline V gene lookup returns CDR1 SGHAT and CDR2 FQDESV (reference sequence). Trimming left V 2 bases short and J 11 bases short, with 36 bases between. CDR3 in DNA: TGTGCCAGCAGCTTACCCACGGCGGCGGCCACAGTTGACCCCTTTGGCGGGGCTTTCTTT. It is translated as CASSLPTAAATVDPFGGAFF.

This rearrangement joins TRBV20-1 to TRBJ2-2; D is perhaps TRBD1 (5 bases). V was cut by 7 bases and J by 4 bases, with 13 bases left in between. Per germline, CDR1 DFQATT and CDR2 SNEGSKA (reference sequence). The CDR3 runs to 13 residues. As DNA, the CDR3 is TGCAGTGTCCACCGTAGGGGCACCGGGGAGCTGTTTTTT. Amino acids: CSVHRRGTGELFF.